The 29 T cell receptor beta chains reported below all come from one sample, sequenced in a study of blood T cell repertoires in COVID-19. Generated by immunoSEQ multiplex PCR, the TCRdb table keeps only in-frame clones and is missing some. The sample contains over 150,000 clones, about 80% of which appear only once. Sequences were obtained from peripheral blood. The receptors here all came from a woman aged 60-70 years with acute or convalescent COVID-19.

This clone qualifies as medium-sized. V gene TRBV5-1 combines with J gene TRBJ2-5; the match to TRBD1 covers 8 bases. The CDR3 contains 16 residues. Germline values: CDR1 SGHRS, CDR2 YFSETQ. The V and J ends lost 3 bases and 1 base, in that order; junction bases with no gene match: 8. The chain's CDR3 is CASSSTSTGAQETQYF. As DNA, the CDR3 is TGCGCCAGCAGCTCAACCTCGACAGGGGCCCAAGAGACCCAGTACTTC.

The rearrangement uses TRBV7-8 and TRBJ1-5, with 9 bases matching TRBD1. The J segment lost 2 bases and the V segment lost 5 bases, leaving 7 bases of the junction unmatched. The V gene's germline CDR1 is SGHVS and CDR2 FQNEAQ. This CDR3 is 16 amino acids long. The CDR3: CASSPTGTGRNQPQHF. CDR3 DNA: TGTGCCAGCAGCCCAACCGGGACAGGGCGCAATCAGCCCCAGCATTTT.

V and J are TRBV7-9 and TRBJ2-7; D assignment may be TRBD1 or TRBD2 (6 bases each). Deletions cut 7 bases from V and 2 bases from J, with 12 bases between. The CDR3 runs 13 residues. The germline V gene has CDR1 SEHNR and CDR2 FQNEAQ (reference sequence). CDR3 sequence reads: CASTGGRPYEQYF. The CDR3 region has the DNA TGTGCCAGCACCGGGGGCCGGCCCTACGAGCAGTACTTC. The whole variable domain, remainder taken from reference TRBV7-9 and TRBJ2-7, is DTGVSQNPRHKITKRGQNVTFRCDPISEHNRLYWYRQTLGQGPEFLTYFQNEAQLEKSRLLSDRFSAERPKGSFSTLEIQRTEQGDSAMYLCASTGGRPYEQYFGPGTRLTVT.

V and J are TRBV15 and TRBJ2-5; TRBD2 agrees at 8 bases. The V and J ends lost 0 bases and 6 bases, in that order; junction bases with no gene match: 9. The CDR3 covers 16 residues. In germline, CDR1 is LNHNV, CDR2 YYDKDF (reference sequence). This CDR3 reads CATSRDSNGGGKTQYF. CDR3 DNA sequence: TGTGCCACCAGCAGAGATTCGAACGGGGGGGGCAAGACCCAGTACTTC.

This rearrangement joins TRBV5-1 to TRBJ1-2; 8 bases align to TRBD1. Trimming removed 4 bases from V and 5 bases from J; junction bases left unmatched: 4. This CDR3 spans 13 amino acids. Germline CDR1 reads SGHRS; CDR2 reads YFSETQ. CDR3 amino acids: CASSPRQGYGYTF. The CDR3 region has the DNA TGCGCCAGCAGCCCCAGACAGGGGTATGGCTACACCTTC. The full variable domain, in which reference TRBV5-1 and TRBJ1-2 provide the parts outside the CDR3, is KAGVTQTPRYLIKTRGQQVTLSCSPISGHRSVSWYQQTPGQGLQFLFEYFSETQRNKGNFPGRFSGRQFSNSRSEMNVSTLELGDSALYLCASSPRQGYGYTFGSGTRLTVV.

The chain is built from TRBV2 and TRBJ1-4; D is perhaps TRBD1 (6 bases). The CDR3 is 12 amino acids. Per the germline V gene, CDR1 is SNHLY and CDR2 is FYNNEI. V was pared by 11 bases and J by 8 bases, with 15 bases between. CDR3 protein: CAGDRLDEKLFF. DNA of the CDR3: TGTGCCGGAGACAGGCTCGACGAAAAACTGTTTTTT.

The genes are TRBV19 and TRBJ1-4, with 8 bases fitting TRBD1. CDR1 LNHDA and CDR2 SQIVND come from the germline V gene (reference sequence). This CDR3 spans 16 amino acids. J lost 8 bases, V lost 1 base, and 9 bases had no gene match. This chain's CDR3 is CASSIGPGQGGEKLFF. The CDR3 nucleotides read TGTGCCAGTAGTATAGGCCCCGGACAGGGTGGAGAAAAACTGTTTTTT.

The chain has TRBV4-2 and TRBJ2-7; possible D gene TRBD1, 6 bases. The CDR3 contains 16 residues. CDR1 is LGHNA, CDR2 YNFKEQ, per germline. With 3 bases removed from V and 3 bases from J, the gap between germline ends came to 18 bases. CDR3 bases: TGTGCCAGCAGCCAGGATGGTGGGGGCGCCCTCTACGAGCAGTACTTC. This sequence encodes CASSQDGGGALYEQYF.

The J gene is TRBJ2-1, the V gene TRBV4-1, with 12 positions matching TRBD2. The CDR3 has 16 residues. Per germline, CDR1 MGHRA and CDR2 YSYEKL. Germline trimming cut 5 bases from V and 4 bases from J; bases unmatched to any gene: 6. The CDR3 is CASSTRTSGVYNEQFF. The CDR3 bases are TGCGCCAGCAGCACCCGGACTAGCGGGGTTTACAATGAGCAGTTCTTC.

The genes are TRBV30 and TRBJ1-6, with a possible D match to TRBD1 (5 bases). Germline CDR1 is GTSNPN and CDR2 is SVGIG (reference sequence). The V gene lost 4 bases and the J gene lost 9 bases, with 13 bases spanning the gap. This CDR3 comprises 13 residues. This chain's CDR3 is CAWMGPLGSPLHF. As DNA, the CDR3 is TGTGCCTGGATGGGGCCTTTGGGTTCACCCCTCCACTTT.

The sample holds a few counts of this clone. This rearrangement joins TRBV2 to TRBJ2-2; 10 bases are a match to TRBD1. The CDR3 consists of 15 residues. Germline CDR1 SNHLY, CDR2 FYNNEI. V gave up 7 bases and J gave up 5 bases; unmatched junction bases: 7. CDR3 sequence reads: CASIYRTGGTGELFF. In DNA form, the CDR3 reads TGTGCCAGCATCTACCGGACAGGGGGAACCGGGGAGCTGTTTTTT.

CDR3 sequence (DNA): TGTGCCAGCAGTTCCACATGGACTAGCGGGGGGGAGACCCAGTACTTC. This codes for CASSSTWTSGGETQYF. The chain carries TRBV6-2 or TRBV6-3 and TRBJ2-5; 14 bases fit TRBD2. V shed 4 bases and J 5 bases; nucleotides not matched to a gene: 6. Germline V lookup: CDR1 MNHEY, CDR2 SVGEGT. The CDR3 extends over 16 amino acids.

V is TRBV6-5 and J is TRBJ1-4; 8 nucleotides agree with TRBD1. After removal of 7 bases from V and 1 base from J, the junction contained 5 bases not matched to a gene. The CDR3 has 15 amino acids. Germline values: CDR1 MNHEY, CDR2 SVGAGI. The CDR3 coding sequence is TGTGCCAGCACCGCAGGGACAGGAACTAATGAAAAACTGTTTTTT. This gives the protein CASTAGTGTNEKLFF.

The V and J genes are TRBV6-5 and TRBJ1-1; 8 bases line up with TRBD1. CDR1 and CDR2 from the germline V gene are MNHEY and SVGAGI. Trimming took 6 bases from V and 0 from J; bases not matched to a gene: 6. There are 15 residues in the CDR3. The CDR3 loop reads CASRPQTGVNTEAFF. DNA for the CDR3: TGTGCCAGCAGACCTCAGACAGGGGTGAACACTGAAGCTTTCTTT.

This clone was recorded once. This chain links TRBV2 with TRBJ2-1; 10 positions match TRBD2. Germline CDR1 reads SNHLY; CDR2 reads FYNNEI. J lost 0 bases, V lost 5 bases, and 7 bases had no gene match. The CDR3 is 17 residues long. Here the CDR3 DNA reads TGTGCCAGCAGTCGACTAGCGGGTTCGAGCTCCTACAATGAGCAGTTCTTC. This translates into CASSRLAGSSSYNEQFF.

The chain combines TRBV7-9 with TRBJ1-2, with no clear D. Looked up from germline, CDR1 is SEHNR and CDR2 is FQNEAQ (reference sequence). This CDR3 region has 13 residues. V was shortened by 4 bases and J by 7 bases, with 13 bases between the two germline ends. CDR3 sequence reads: CASSSSSGSGYTF. The DNA of the CDR3 is TGTGCCAGCAGCTCCTCCTCGGGGAGTGGCTACACCTTC.

V gene TRBV9 combines with J gene TRBJ2-3; 9 positions agree with TRBD1. V gave up 3 bases and J gave up 2 bases; unmatched junction bases: 4. The length of the CDR3 is 15 residues. Germline V gene sequence: CDR1 SGDLS, CDR2 YYNGEE. As DNA, the CDR3 is TGTGCCAGCAGCGCCGGGACAGGGTACACAGATACGCAGTATTTT. Protein sequence: CASSAGTGYTDTQYF.

CDR3 coding DNA: TGTGCCAGTAGTATAGACAGGTACAACATTCAGTACTTC. Translating gives CASSIDRYNIQYF. This sequence joins TRBV19 and TRBJ2-4; D is unresolved. The CDR3 loop spans 13 amino acids. The germline V gene has CDR1 LNHDA and CDR2 SQIVND (reference sequence). V was clipped by 0 bases and J by 7 bases, with 7 bases between them.

The chain has TRBV2 and TRBJ2-1; 9 bases line up with TRBD2. The ends lost 8 bases at V and 9 bases at J; junction bases unmatched: 8. Germline V CDR1 and CDR2: SNHLY, FYNNEI. The CDR3 length is 13 residues. CDR3 sequence reads: CASEASGVVEQFF. CDR3 DNA: TGTGCCAGCGAAGCTAGCGGGGTGGTTGAGCAGTTCTTC. Full variable domain (remainder filled in from reference TRBV2 and TRBJ2-1): EPEVTQTPSHQVTQMGQEVILRCVPISNHLYFYWYRQILGQKVEFLVSFYNNEISEKSEIFDDQFSVERPDGSNFTLKIRSTKLEDSAMYFCASEASGVVEQFFGPGTRLTVL.

V is TRBV30 and J is TRBJ2-5, with 7 bases matching TRBD2. The CDR3 is 12 residues long. From germline, CDR1 is GTSNPN and CDR2 SVGIG (reference sequence). The junction had 7 bases not matched to a gene; V was cut back by 7 bases and J by 5 bases. The CDR3 loop is CALSGVEETQYF. The DNA for the CDR3 is TGTGCCTTAAGCGGGGTAGAGGAGACCCAGTACTTC.

Comment on this clone: The germline gene is not matched at one end of the junction; a read error may be the cause. The rearrangement joins TRBV6-1 to TRBJ1-2; TRBD1 matches 8 bases. The length of the CDR3 is 15 residues. The germline V gene encodes CDR1 MNHNS and CDR2 SASEGT. The CDR3 is CASREAGTGSYGYTF. CDR3 nucleotides: TGTGCCAGCAGAGAAGCCGGGACAGGATCCTATGGCTACACCTTC.

The chain couples TRBV28 to TRBJ1-1, with 7 bases that match TRBD1. The trim removed 7 bases at V and 4 bases at J, leaving 3 bases unmatched. CDR1 MDHEN and CDR2 SYDVKM come from the germline V gene. The CDR3 has 12 amino acids. CDR3 residues: CASNQGGTEAFF. In nucleotides, the CDR3 is TGTGCCAGCAACCAGGGGGGCACTGAAGCTTTCTTT.

The chain combines TRBV2 with TRBJ1-5, with 7 bases identical to TRBD1. The CDR3 runs 13 residues. V was pared by 10 bases and J by 3 bases, with 6 bases of the junction left unmatched. Germline assignment: CDR1 SNHLY and CDR2 FYNNEI. CDR3 in DNA: TGTGCCACACTGACAGGGCTCAATCAGCCCCAGCATTTT. As protein: CATLTGLNQPQHF. Looking up the rest from reference TRBV2 and TRBJ1-5 gives the full variable domain: EPEVTQTPSHQVTQMGQEVILRCVPISNHLYFYWYRQILGQKVEFLVSFYNNEISEKSEIFDDQFSVERPDGSNFTLKIRSTKLEDSAMYFCATLTGLNQPQHFGDGTRLSIL.

The genes are TRBV3-1 (or the pseudogene TRBV3-2) and TRBJ2-1; the match to TRBD2 covers 13 bases. CDR3 size: 19 residues. Germline V gene sequence: CDR1 LGHDT, CDR2 YNNKEL (reference sequence). V shed 1 base, J shed 7 bases, and the junction held 13 bases outside the gene matches. The CDR3 sequence is CASSQGITQLAGGRNEQFF. The CDR3 DNA reads as TGTGCCAGCAGCCAAGGAATAACCCAACTAGCGGGGGGGCGAAATGAGCAGTTCTTC.

The chain has TRBV7-9 and TRBJ2-5; TRBD1 matches 8 bases. Germline CDR1 and CDR2: SEHNR and FQNEAQ (reference sequence). This CDR3 spans 15 amino acids. The trim removed 8 bases at V and 1 base at J, leaving 9 bases unmatched. The CDR3 spells CASSDRGPSQETQYF. Here the CDR3 DNA reads TGTGCCAGCTCCGACAGGGGACCGAGCCAAGAGACCCAGTACTTC. The full variable domain, rest sourced from reference TRBV7-9 and TRBJ2-5, is DTGVSQNPRHKITKRGQNVTFRCDPISEHNRLYWYRQTLGQGPEFLTYFQNEAQLEKSRLLSDRFSAERPKGSFSTLEIQRTEQGDSAMYLCASSDRGPSQETQYFGPGTRLLVL.

V usage is TRBV6-5 and J usage is TRBJ1-2, with TRBD1 identical over 7 bases. The trim removed 6 bases at V and 8 bases at J, leaving 9 bases unmatched. Germline V gene data show CDR1 as MNHEY and CDR2 as SVGAGI. CDR3 length: 13 amino acids. Here the CDR3 DNA reads TGTGCCAGCAGCCCGTCACAGGGGAACGGCTACACCTTC. Its protein product is CASSPSQGNGYTF.

V and J are TRBV2 and TRBJ1-2; 9 positions agree with TRBD1. CDR1 is SNHLY, CDR2 FYNNEI, per germline. The CDR3 has 14 amino acids. V shed 3 bases, J shed 5 bases, and the junction held 4 bases outside the gene matches. The CDR3 loop reads CASSDGTGWYGYTF. Written as DNA, the CDR3 is TGTGCCAGCAGTGATGGGACAGGGTGGTATGGCTACACCTTC.

The chain has TRBV5-4 and TRBJ2-6, with a weak D call TRBD1 (5 bases). The CDR3 is 15 residues long. Germline V lookup: CDR1 SGHNT, CDR2 YYREEE (reference sequence). The germline V and J ends were trimmed by 4 bases and 2 bases, with 10 bases remaining between them. The CDR3 DNA reads as TGTGCCAGCAGCGTACAGGTAGCTGGGGCCAACGTCCTGACTTTC. Translation gives CASSVQVAGANVLTF.

V and J are TRBV7-9 and TRBJ2-2; TRBD1 is a possible D gene (6 bases). V was clipped by 0 bases and J by 6 bases, with 8 bases between them. The CDR3 has 14 amino acids. CDR1 and CDR2 from the germline V gene are SEHNR and FQNEAQ (reference sequence). The CDR3 loop reads CASSLAPGAGELFF. CDR3 bases: TGTGCCAGCAGCTTAGCCCCAGGGGCCGGGGAGCTGTTTTTT.